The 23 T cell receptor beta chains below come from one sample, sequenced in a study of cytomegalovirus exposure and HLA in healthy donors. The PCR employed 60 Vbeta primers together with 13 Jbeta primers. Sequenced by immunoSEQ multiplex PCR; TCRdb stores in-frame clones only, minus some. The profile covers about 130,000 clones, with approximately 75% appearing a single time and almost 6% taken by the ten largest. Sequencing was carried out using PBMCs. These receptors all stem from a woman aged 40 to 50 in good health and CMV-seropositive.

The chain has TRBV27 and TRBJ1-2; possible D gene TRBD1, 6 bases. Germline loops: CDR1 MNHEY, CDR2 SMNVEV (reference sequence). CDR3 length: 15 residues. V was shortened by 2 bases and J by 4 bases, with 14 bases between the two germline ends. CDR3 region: CASSLGRQVIYGYTF. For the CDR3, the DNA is TGTGCCAGCAGTTTAGGGCGACAGGTGATCTATGGCTACACCTTC.

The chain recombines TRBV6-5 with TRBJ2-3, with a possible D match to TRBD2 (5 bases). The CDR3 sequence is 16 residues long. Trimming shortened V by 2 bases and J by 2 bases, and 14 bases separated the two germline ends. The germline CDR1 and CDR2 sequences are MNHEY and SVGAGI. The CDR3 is CASSYRAGGDTDTQYF. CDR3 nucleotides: TGTGCCAGCAGTTACAGGGCGGGTGGGGACACAGATACGCAGTATTTT.

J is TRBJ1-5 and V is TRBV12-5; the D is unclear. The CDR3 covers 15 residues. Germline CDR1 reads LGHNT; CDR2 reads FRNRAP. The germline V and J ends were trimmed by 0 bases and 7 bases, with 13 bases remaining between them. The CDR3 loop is CASGLVPEGVQPQHF. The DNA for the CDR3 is TGTGCTAGTGGTTTGGTACCCGAGGGTGTCCAGCCCCAGCATTTT.

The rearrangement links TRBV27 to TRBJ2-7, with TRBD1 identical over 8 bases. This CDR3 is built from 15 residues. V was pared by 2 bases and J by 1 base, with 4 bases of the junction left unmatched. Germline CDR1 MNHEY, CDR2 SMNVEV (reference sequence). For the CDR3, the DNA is TGTGCCAGCAGTTTAATCGGACAGGGTTCCTACGAGCAGTACTTC. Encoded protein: CASSLIGQGSYEQYF.

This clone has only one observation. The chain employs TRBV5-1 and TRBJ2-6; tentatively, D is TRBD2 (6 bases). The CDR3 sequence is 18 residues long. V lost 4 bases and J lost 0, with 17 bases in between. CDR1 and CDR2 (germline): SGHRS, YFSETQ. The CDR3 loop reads CASSIAGTASSGANVLTF. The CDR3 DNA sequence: TGCGCCAGCAGCATTGCCGGGACTGCTTCCTCTGGGGCCAACGTCCTGACTTTC.

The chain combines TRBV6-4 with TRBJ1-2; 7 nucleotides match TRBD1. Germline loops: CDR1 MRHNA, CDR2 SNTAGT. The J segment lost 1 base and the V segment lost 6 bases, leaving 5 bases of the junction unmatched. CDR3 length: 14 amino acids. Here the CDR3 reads CASSRDSNNYGYTF. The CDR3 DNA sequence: TGTGCCAGCAGCCGGGACAGTAATAACTATGGCTACACCTTC.

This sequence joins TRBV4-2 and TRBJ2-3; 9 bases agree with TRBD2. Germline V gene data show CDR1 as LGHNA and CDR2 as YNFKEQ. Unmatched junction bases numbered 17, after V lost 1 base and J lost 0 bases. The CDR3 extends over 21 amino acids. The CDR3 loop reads CASSQAQRGSGRASSTDTQYF. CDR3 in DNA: TGTGCCAGCAGCCAAGCCCAGCGGGGTAGCGGGAGAGCCTCTAGCACAGATACGCAGTATTTT.

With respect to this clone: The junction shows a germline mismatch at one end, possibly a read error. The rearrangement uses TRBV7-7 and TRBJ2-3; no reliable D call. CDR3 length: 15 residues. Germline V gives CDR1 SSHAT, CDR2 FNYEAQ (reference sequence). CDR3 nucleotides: TGTGCTAGCAGCTTACGGTCTGAAAGCACAGATACGCAGTATTTT. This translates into CASSLRSESTDTQYF.

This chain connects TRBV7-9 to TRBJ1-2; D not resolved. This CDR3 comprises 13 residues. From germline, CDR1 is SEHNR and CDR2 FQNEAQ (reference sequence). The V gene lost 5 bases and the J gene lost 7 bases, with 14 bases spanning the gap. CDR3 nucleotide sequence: TGTGCCAGCAGCCAAAATCTCGGAGGTGGCTACACCTTC. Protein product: CASSQNLGGGYTF.

CDR3 protein: CASSPLDRDDEKLFF. CDR3 nucleotides: TGTGCCAGCAGCCCTTTGGACAGGGACGATGAAAAACTGTTTTTT. This sequence joins TRBV28 and TRBJ1-4; 8 bases are a match to TRBD1. V lost 6 bases to trimming and J lost 6 bases; unmatched junction nucleotides: 9. CDR3 length: 15 amino acids. Germline V gene lookup returns CDR1 MDHEN and CDR2 SYDVKM.

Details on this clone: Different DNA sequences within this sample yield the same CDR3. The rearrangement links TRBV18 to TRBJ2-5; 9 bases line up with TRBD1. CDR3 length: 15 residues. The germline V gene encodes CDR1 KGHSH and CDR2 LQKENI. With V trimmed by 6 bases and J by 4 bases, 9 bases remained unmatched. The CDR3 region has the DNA TGTGCCAGCTCTCCTCGGGACAGGGAAGGAGAGACCCAGTACTTC. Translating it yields CASSPRDREGETQYF.

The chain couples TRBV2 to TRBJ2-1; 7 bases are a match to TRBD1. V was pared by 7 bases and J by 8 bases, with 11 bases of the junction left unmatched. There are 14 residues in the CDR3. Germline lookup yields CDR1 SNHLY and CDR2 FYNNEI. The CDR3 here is CASKERGGWDEQFF. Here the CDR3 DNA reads TGTGCCAGCAAGGAAAGAGGGGGCTGGGATGAGCAGTTCTTC.

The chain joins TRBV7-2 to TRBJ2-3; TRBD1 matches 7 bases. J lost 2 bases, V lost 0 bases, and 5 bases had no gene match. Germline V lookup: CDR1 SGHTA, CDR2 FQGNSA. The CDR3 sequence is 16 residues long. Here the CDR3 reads CASSLAPGQFTDTQYF. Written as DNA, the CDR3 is TGTGCCAGCAGCTTAGCCCCGGGACAGTTCACAGATACGCAGTATTTT.

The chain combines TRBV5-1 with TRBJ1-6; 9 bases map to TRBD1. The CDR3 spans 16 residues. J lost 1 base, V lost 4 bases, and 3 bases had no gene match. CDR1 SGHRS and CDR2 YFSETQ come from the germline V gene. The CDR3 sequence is CASSPGQGSYNSPLHF. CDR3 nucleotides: TGCGCCAGCAGCCCCGGACAGGGGTCCTATAATTCACCCCTCCACTTT.

The CDR3 sequence: CASSVGMGTGPSPLHF. Written as DNA, the CDR3 is TGTGCCAGCAGCGTAGGAATGGGGACAGGGCCTTCACCCCTCCACTTT. V usage is TRBV9 and J usage is TRBJ1-6, with 9 positions matching TRBD1. Per germline, CDR1 SGDLS and CDR2 YYNGEE. The CDR3 runs 16 residues. V was pared by 0 bases and J by 9 bases, with 7 bases of the junction left unmatched.

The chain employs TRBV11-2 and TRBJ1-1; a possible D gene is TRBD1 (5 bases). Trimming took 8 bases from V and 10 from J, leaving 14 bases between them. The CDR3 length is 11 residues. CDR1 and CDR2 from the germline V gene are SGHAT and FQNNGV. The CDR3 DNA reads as TGTGCCAGCTCGATGGGGAGGGGAGCTTTCTTT. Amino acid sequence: CASSMGRGAFF.

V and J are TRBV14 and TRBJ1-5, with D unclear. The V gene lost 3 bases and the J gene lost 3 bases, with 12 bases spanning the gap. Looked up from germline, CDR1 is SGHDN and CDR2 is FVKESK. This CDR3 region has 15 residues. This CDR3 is CASSHKRALNQPQHF. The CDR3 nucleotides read TGTGCCAGCAGCCACAAGAGGGCCCTCAATCAGCCCCAGCATTTT. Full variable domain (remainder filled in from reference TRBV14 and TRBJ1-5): EAGVTQFPSHSVIEKGQTVTLRCDPISGHDNLYWYRRVMGKEIKFLLHFVKESKQDESGMPNNRFLAERTGGTYSTLKVQPAELEDSGVYFCASSHKRALNQPQHFGDGTRLSIL.

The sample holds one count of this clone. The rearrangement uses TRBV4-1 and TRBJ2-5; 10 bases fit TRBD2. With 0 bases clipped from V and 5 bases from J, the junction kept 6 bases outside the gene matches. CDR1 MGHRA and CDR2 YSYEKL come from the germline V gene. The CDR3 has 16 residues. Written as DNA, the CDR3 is TGCGCCAGCAGCCAAGATGGTCTAGCGGGGGCTGAGACCCAGTACTTC. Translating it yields CASSQDGLAGAETQYF.

The CDR3: CAWTRDTDTQYF. Here the CDR3 DNA reads TGTGCCTGGACCCGGGACACAGATACGCAGTATTTT. V is TRBV30 and J is TRBJ2-3; possibly TRBD2 for D (5 bases). V lost 4 bases and J lost 2, with 7 bases in between. Per germline, CDR1 GTSNPN and CDR2 SVGIG (reference sequence). The CDR3 has 12 residues.

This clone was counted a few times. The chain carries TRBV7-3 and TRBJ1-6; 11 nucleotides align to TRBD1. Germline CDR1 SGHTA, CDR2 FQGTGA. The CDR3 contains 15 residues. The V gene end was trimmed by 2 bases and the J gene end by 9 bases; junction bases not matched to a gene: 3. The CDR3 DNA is TGTGCCAGCAGCTTATCGGGACAGGGGGGTTCACCCCTCCACTTT. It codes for CASSLSGQGGSPLHF.

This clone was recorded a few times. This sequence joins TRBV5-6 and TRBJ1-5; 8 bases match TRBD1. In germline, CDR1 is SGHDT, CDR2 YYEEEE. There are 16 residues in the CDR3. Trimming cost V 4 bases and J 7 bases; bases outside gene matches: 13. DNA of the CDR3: TGTGCCAGCAGCATTAGTGCTGGGACAGGTAGCCAGCCCCAGCATTTT. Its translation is CASSISAGTGSQPQHF.

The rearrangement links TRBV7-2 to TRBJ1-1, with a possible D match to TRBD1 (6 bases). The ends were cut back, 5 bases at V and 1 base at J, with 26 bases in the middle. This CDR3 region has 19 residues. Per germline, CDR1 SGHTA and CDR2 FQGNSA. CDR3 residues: CASSPTSGGPGAGNTEAFF. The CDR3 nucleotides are TGTGCCAGCAGCCCTACCTCGGGGGGTCCAGGGGCTGGGAACACTGAAGCTTTCTTT.

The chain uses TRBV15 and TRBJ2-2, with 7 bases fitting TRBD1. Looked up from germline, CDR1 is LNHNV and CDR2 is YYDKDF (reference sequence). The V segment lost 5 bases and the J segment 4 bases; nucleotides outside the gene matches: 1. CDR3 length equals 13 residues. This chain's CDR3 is CATSPGGTGELFF. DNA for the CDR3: TGTGCCACCAGCCCAGGGGGCACCGGGGAGCTGTTTTTT.